Detailed here is one T cell receptor beta chain. The CDR3 ends on some other residue instead of the conserved phenylalanine or tryptophan, so this is likely a read error. This record belongs to a study of blood T cells in healthy people across ages. Each donor's blood draw was roughly 9.5 milliliters of peripheral blood. Together with a sample-barcoded 5' primer, a J-beta primer mix was included in a second PCR lasting about 7 to 11 cycles. Each CDR3 protein gets one entry after TCRdb re-called the 5' RACE reads with MiXCR. The sample has some 760,000 distinct CDR3 sequences, approximately 25% seen once. This sample also appeared in a second study, on T cells of mothers and their children. That report notes: The study recruited three healthy Caucasian mothers and their six children as donors.

The sequenced sample was blood. The clonotype comes from a boy aged 5-17 years in good health.

The chain's CDR3 is CASSHSSGQPQHV. CDR3 bases: TGTGCCAGCAGCCACAGCAGCGGGCAGCCCCAGCATGTT. This sequence joins TRBV6-6 and TRBJ1-5; unclear D gene. Between the trimmed V and J ends, which lost 6 bases and 7 bases, there was a span of 13 bases. Germline loops: CDR1 MNHNY, CDR2 SVGAGI (reference sequence). This CDR3 has 13 residues.